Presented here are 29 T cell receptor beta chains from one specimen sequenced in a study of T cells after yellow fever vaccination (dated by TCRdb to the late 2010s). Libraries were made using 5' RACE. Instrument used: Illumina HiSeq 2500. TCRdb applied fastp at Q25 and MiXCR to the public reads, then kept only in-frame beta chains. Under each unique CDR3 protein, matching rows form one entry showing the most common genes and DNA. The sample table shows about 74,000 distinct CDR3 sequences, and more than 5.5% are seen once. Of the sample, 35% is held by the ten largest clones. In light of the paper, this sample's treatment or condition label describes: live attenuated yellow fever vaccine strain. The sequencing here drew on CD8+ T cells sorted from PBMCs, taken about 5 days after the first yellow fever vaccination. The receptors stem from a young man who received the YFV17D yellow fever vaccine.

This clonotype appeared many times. CDR3 sequence reads: CASSLRRLALYNEQFF. The CDR3 region has the DNA TGTGCCAGCAGCTTACGACGACTAGCTTTGTACAATGAGCAGTTCTTC. The chain carries TRBV7-9 and TRBJ2-1; TRBD2 matches at 7 bases. CDR3 length: 16 residues. Germline CDR1 SEHNR, CDR2 FQNEAQ (reference sequence). The V segment lost 2 bases and the J segment 4 bases; nucleotides outside the gene matches: 8.

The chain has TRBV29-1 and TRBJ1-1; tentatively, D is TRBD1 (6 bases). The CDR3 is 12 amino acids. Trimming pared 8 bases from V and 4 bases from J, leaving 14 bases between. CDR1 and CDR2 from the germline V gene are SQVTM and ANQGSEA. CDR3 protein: CSIGRGGTEAFF. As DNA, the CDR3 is TGCAGCATTGGAAGGGGGGGCACTGAAGCTTTCTTT.

CDR3 coding DNA: TGTGCCAGCAGCCTTAGCGGGGACATCTACAATGAGCAGTTCTTC. Translated: CASSLSGDIYNEQFF. J is TRBJ2-1 and V is TRBV11-2, with 8 bases identical to TRBD2. This CDR3 contains 15 residues. Trimming at V came to 5 bases and at J to 3 bases, leaving 6 bases not matched to a gene. Germline assignment: CDR1 SGHAT and CDR2 FQNNGV.

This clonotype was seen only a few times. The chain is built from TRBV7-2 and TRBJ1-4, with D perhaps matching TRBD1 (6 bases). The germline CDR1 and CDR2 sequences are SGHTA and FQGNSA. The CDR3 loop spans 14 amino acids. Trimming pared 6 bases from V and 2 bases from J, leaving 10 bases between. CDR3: CASRFTGTNEKLFF. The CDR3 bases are TGTGCCAGCAGATTCACAGGGACTAATGAAAAACTGTTTTTT.

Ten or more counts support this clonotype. The CDR3 is CASSSGEGYTYEQYF. CDR3 nucleotides: TGTGCCAGCAGCTCCGGGGAGGGGTATACCTACGAGCAGTACTTC. The rearrangement links TRBV7-9 to TRBJ2-7; TRBD2 matches at 7 bases. Trimming removed 4 bases from V and 2 bases from J; junction bases left unmatched: 8. CDR3 length: 15 amino acids. CDR1 is SEHNR, CDR2 FQNEAQ, per germline (reference sequence). Full variable domain (rest looked up from reference TRBV7-9 and TRBJ2-7): DTGVSQNPRHKITKRGQNVTFRCDPISEHNRLYWYRQTLGQGPEFLTYFQNEAQLEKSRLLSDRFSAERPKGSFSTLEIQRTEQGDSAMYLCASSSGEGYTYEQYFGPGTRLTVT.

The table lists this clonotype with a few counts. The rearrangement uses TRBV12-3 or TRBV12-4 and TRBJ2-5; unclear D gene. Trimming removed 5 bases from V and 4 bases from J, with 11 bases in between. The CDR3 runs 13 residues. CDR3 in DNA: TGTGCCAGCAGTCCAGGTGGAACAGAGACCCAGTACTTC. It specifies CASSPGGTETQYF.

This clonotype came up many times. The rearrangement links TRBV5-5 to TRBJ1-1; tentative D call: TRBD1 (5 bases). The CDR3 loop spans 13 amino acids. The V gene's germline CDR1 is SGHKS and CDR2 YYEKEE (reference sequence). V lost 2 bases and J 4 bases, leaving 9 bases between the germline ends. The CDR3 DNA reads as TGTGCCAGCAGCTTCCCCGGGGGCACTGAAGCTTTCTTT. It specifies CASSFPGGTEAFF.

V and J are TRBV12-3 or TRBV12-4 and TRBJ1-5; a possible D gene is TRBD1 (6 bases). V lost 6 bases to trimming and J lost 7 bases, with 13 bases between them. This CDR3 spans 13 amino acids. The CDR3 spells CASSDSRGQPQHF. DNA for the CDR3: TGTGCCAGCAGCGACTCCAGGGGCCAGCCCCAGCATTTT.

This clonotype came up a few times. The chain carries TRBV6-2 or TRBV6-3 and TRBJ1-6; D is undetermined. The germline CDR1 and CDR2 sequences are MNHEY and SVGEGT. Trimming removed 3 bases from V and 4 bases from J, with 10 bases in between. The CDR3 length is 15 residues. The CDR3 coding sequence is TGTGCCAGCAGTTATTCCGGGCAATATAATTCACCCCTCCACTTT. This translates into CASSYSGQYNSPLHF.

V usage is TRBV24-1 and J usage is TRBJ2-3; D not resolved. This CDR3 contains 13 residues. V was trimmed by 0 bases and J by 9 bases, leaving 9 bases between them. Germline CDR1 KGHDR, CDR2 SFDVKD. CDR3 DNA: TGTGCCACCAGTGATTTGGGCAGACGCACGCAGTATTTT. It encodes CATSDLGRRTQYF.

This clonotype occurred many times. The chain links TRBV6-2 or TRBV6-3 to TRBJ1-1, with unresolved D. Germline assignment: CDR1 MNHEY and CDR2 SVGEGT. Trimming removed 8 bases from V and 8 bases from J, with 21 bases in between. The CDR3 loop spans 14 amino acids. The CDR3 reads CASSKGLVEGEAFF. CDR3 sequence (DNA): TGTGCCAGCTCGAAGGGCCTGGTGGAGGGAGAAGCTTTCTTT.

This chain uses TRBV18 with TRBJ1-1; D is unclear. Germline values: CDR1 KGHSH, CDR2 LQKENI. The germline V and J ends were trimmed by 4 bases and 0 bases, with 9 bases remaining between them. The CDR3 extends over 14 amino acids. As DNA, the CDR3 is TGTGCCAGCTCACTGCCCAGACTGAACACTGAAGCTTTCTTT. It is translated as CASSLPRLNTEAFF.

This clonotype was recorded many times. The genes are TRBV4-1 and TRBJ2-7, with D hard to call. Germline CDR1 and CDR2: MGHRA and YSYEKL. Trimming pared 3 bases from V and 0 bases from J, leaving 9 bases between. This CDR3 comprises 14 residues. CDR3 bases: TGCGCCAGCAGCCAGCAGGTTAGCTCCTACGAGCAGTACTTC. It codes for CASSQQVSSYEQYF.

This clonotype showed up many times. CDR3 DNA sequence: TGTGCCAGCGCGGGACAGGGGGCGAGCTCCTACAATGAGCAGTTCTTC. As protein: CASAGQGASSYNEQFF. This sequence joins TRBV12-3 or TRBV12-4 and TRBJ2-1; 12 nucleotides align to TRBD1. The J segment lost 0 bases and the V segment lost 8 bases, leaving 5 bases of the junction unmatched. CDR3 size: 16 residues.

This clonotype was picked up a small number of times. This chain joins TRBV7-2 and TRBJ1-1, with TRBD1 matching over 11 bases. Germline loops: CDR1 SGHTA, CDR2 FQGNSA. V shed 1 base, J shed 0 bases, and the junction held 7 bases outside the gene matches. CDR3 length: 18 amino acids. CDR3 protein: CASSLVGTGGSMNTEAFF. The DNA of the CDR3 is TGTGCCAGCAGCTTAGTGGGGACAGGGGGGTCCATGAACACTGAAGCTTTCTTT. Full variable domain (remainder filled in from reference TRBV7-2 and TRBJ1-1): GAGVSQSPSNKVTEKGKDVELRCDPISGHTALYWYRQSLGQGLEFLIYFQGNSAPDKSGLPSDRFSAERTGGSVSTLTIQRTQQEDSAVYLCASSLVGTGGSMNTEAFFGQGTRLTVV.

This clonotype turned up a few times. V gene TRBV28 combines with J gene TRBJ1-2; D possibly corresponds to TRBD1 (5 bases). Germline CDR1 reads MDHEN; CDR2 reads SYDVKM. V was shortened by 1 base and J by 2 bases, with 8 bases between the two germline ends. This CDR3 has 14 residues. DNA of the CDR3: TGTGCCAGCAGTTTATTCAGGGCGAACTATGGCTACACCTTC. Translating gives CASSLFRANYGYTF.

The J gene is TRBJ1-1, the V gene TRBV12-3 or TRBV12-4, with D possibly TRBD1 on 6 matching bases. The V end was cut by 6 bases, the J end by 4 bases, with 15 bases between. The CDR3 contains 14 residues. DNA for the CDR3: TGTGCCAGCAGCCTCGGGGGGCTGAGCACTGAAGCTTTCTTT. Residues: CASSLGGLSTEAFF.

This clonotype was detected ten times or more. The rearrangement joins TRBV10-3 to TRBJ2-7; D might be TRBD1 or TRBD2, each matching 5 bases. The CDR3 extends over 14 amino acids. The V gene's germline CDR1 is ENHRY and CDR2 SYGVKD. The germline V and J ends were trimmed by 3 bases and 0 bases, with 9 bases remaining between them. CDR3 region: CAISERDGSYEQYV. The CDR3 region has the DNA TGTGCCATCAGTGAAAGGGACGGCTCCTACGAGCAGTACGTC.

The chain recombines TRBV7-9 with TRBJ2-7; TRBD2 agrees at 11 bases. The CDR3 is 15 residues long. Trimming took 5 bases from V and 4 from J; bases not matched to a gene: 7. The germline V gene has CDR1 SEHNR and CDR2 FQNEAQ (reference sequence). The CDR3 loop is CASSPGTSGVYEQYV. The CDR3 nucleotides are TGTGCCAGCAGCCCCGGGACTAGCGGTGTGTACGAGCAGTACGTC.

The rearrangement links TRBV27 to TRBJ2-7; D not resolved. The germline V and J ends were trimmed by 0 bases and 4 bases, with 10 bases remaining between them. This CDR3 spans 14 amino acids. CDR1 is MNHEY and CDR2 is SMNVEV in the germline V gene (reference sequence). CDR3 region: CASSLSLDVYEQYF. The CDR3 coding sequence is TGTGCCAGCAGTTTATCCTTGGACGTTTACGAGCAGTACTTC.

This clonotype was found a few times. The CDR3 nucleotides read TGTGCCAGCAGTTACCGGGACAGGGGGCTTTACGAGCAGTACTTC. The encoded protein is CASSYRDRGLYEQYF. V is TRBV6-5 and J is TRBJ2-7, with 12 nucleotides matching TRBD1. V was pared by 2 bases and J by 4 bases, with 3 bases of the junction left unmatched. The CDR3 consists of 15 residues. Germline CDR1 is MNHEY and CDR2 is SVGAGI.

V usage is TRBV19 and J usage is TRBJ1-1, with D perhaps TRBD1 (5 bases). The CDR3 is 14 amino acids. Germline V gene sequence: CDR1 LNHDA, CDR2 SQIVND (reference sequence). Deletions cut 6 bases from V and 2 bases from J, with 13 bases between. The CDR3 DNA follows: TGTGCCAGTAGCCCAGGGCCGTATAACACTGAAGCTTTCTTT. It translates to CASSPGPYNTEAFF. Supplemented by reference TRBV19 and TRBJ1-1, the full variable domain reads DGGITQSPKYLFRKEGQNVTLSCEQNLNHDAMYWYRQDPGQGLRLIYYSQIVNDFQKGDIAEGYSVSREKKESFPLTVTSAQKNPTAFYLCASSPGPYNTEAFFGQGTRLTVV.

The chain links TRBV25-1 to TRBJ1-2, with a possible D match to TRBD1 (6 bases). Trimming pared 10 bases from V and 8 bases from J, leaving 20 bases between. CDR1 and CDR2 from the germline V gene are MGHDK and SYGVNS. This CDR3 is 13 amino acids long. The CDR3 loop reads CATQTGALGGYTF. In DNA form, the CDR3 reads TGTGCCACCCAAACGGGGGCACTGGGGGGCTACACCTTC.

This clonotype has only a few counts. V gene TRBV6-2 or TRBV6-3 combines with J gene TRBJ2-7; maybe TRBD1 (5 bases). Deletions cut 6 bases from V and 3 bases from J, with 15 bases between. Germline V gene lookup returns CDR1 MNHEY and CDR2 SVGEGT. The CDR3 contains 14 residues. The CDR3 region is CASSRQGLLYEQYV. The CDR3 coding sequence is TGTGCCAGCAGCCGCCAGGGTCTACTCTACGAGCAGTACGTC.

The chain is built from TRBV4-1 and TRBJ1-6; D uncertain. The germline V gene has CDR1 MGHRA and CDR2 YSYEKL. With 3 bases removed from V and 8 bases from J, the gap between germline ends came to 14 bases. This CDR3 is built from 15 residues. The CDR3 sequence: CASSHQEREDSPLHF. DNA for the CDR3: TGCGCCAGCAGCCACCAGGAGAGGGAGGATTCACCCCTCCACTTT.

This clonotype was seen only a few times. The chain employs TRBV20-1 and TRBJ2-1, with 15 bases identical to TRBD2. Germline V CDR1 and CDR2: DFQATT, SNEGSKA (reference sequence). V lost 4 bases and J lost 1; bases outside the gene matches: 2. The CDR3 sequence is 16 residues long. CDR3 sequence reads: CSATGLAGGSYNEQFF. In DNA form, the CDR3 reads TGCAGTGCTACTGGACTAGCGGGGGGGTCCTACAATGAGCAGTTCTTC.

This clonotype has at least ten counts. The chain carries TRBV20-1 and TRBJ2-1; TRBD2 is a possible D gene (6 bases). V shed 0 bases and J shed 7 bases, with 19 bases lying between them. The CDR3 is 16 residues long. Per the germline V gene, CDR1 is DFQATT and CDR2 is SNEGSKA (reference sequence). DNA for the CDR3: TGCAGTGCTAGAGATAGCTATGGGACTTTTGTAAATGAGCAGTTCTTC. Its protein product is CSARDSYGTFVNEQFF.

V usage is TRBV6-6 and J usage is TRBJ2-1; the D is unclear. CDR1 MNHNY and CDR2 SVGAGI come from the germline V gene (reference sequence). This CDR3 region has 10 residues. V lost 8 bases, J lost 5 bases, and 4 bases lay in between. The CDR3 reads CASGNNEQFF. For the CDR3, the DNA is TGTGCCAGCGGGAACAATGAGCAGTTCTTC.

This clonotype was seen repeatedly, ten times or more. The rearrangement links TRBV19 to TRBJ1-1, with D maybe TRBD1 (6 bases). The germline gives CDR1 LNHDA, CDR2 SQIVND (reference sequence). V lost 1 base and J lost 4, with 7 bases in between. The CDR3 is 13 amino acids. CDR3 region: CASSIGGGTEAFF. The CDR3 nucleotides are TGTGCCAGTAGTATAGGAGGGGGCACTGAAGCTTTCTTT.